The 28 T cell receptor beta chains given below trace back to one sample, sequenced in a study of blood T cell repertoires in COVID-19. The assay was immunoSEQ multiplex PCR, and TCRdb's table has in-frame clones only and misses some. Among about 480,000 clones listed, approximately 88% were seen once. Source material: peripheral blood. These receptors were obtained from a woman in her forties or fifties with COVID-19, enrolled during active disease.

Here the CDR3 reads CASSSSSGYTF. DNA of the CDR3: TGTGCCAGCAGTTCGTCAAGCGGCTACACCTTC. This rearrangement joins TRBV6-5 to TRBJ1-2; D gene uncertain. This CDR3 contains 11 residues. The ends were cut back, 4 bases at V and 8 bases at J, with 8 bases in the middle. CDR1 is MNHEY, CDR2 SVGAGI, per germline.

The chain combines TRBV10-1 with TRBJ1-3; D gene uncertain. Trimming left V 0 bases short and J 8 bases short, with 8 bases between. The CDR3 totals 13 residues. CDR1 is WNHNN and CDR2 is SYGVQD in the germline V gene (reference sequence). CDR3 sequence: CASSESNSDTIYF. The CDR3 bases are TGCGCCAGCAGTGAGTCGAACTCGGACACCATATATTTT.

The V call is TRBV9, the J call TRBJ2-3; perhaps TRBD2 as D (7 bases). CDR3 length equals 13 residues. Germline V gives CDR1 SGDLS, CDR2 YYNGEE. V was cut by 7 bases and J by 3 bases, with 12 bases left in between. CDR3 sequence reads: CASGGARTDTQYF. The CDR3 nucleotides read TGTGCCAGCGGGGGGGCCCGTACAGATACGCAGTATTTT.

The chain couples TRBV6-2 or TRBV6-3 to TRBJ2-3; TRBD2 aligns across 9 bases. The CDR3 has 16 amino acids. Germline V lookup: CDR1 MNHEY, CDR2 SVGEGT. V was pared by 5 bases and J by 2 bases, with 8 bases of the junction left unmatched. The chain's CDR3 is CASSPAVAGATDTQYF. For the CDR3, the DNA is TGTGCCAGCAGTCCCGCGGTAGCGGGGGCCACAGATACGCAGTATTTT.

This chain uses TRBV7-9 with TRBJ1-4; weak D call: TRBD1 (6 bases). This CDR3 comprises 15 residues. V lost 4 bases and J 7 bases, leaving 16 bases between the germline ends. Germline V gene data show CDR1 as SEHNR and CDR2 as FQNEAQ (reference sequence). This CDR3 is CASSSVRGAGEKLFF. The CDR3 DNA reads TGTGCCAGCAGCTCGGTTCGGGGGGCAGGTGAAAAACTGTTTTTT.

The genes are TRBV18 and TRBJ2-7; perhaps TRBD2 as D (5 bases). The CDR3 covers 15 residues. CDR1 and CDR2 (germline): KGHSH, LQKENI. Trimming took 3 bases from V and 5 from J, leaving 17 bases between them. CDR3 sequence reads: CASSPGVGGKDEQYF. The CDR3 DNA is TGTGCCAGCTCACCCGGTGTCGGAGGTAAGGACGAGCAGTACTTC.

CDR3 sequence (DNA): TGTGCCAGTAGTATAAGGAGGGGGGGCTCCGATGAGCAGTTCTTC. It encodes CASSIRRGGSDEQFF. V usage is TRBV19 and J usage is TRBJ2-1; D is perhaps TRBD2 (7 bases). Germline CDR1 reads LNHDA; CDR2 reads SQIVND (reference sequence). Trimming cost V 2 bases and J 8 bases, with 16 bases left between them. This CDR3 has 15 residues. Based on the CDR3 plus reference TRBV19 and TRBJ2-1, the full variable domain is DGGITQSPKYLFRKEGQNVTLSCEQNLNHDAMYWYRQDPGQGLRLIYYSQIVNDFQKGDIAEGYSVSREKKESFPLTVTSAQKNPTAFYLCASSIRRGGSDEQFFGPGTRLTVL.

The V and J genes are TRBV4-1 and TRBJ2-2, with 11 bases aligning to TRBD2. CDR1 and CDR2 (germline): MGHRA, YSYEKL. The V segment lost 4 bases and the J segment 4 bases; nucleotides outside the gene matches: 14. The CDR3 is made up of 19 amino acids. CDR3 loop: CASSLYLTSGGPTTGELFF. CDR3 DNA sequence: TGCGCCAGCAGCCTCTATTTAACTAGCGGGGGCCCAACCACCGGGGAGCTGTTTTTT.

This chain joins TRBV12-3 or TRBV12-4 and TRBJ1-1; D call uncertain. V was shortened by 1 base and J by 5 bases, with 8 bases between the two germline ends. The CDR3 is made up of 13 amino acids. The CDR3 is CASSLGQSTEAFF. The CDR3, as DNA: TGTGCCAGCAGTTTAGGGCAGTCTACTGAAGCTTTCTTT.

Here the CDR3 reads CAISDGVRTEAFF. The CDR3 DNA sequence: TGTGCCATCAGTGACGGGGTTCGTACTGAAGCTTTCTTT. The V and J genes are TRBV10-3 and TRBJ1-1; D is unclear. The CDR3 sequence is 13 residues long. CDR1 ENHRY and CDR2 SYGVKD come from the germline V gene. Trimming took off 3 bases at V and 5 bases at J, with 10 bases between the two ends.

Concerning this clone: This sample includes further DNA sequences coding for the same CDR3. The CDR3 nucleotides read TGTGCCACCAGCAGAGATAGGAGCTACGAGCAGTACTTC. It translates to CATSRDRSYEQYF. V and J are TRBV15 and TRBJ2-7; D uncertain. The CDR3 consists of 13 residues. In germline, CDR1 is LNHNV, CDR2 YYDKDF (reference sequence). V lost 0 bases, J lost 3 bases, and 6 bases lay in between.

The CDR3 nucleotides are TGTGCCAGCATCGACAGTCGCCCTAATGAAAAACTGTTTTTT. Translated, it gives CASIDSRPNEKLFF. J is TRBJ1-4 and V is TRBV6-6; D is perhaps TRBD1 (5 bases). CDR1 is MNHNY and CDR2 is SVGAGI in the germline V gene (reference sequence). V lost 7 bases to trimming and J lost 3 bases, with 12 bases between them. CDR3 length: 14 residues.

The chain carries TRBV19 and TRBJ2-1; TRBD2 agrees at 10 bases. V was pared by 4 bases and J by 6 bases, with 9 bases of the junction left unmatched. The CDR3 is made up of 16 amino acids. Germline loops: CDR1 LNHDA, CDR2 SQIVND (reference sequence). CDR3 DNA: TGTGCCAGTAGTACTATTTTAGCGGGGGGCCCCAATGAGCAGTTCTTC. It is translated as CASSTILAGGPNEQFF.

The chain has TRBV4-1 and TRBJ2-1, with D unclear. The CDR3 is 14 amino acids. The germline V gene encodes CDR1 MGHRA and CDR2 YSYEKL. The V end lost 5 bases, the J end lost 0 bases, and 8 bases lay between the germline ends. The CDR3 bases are TGCGCCAGCAGCTCTACTCGCTCCTACAATGAGCAGTTCTTC. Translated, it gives CASSSTRSYNEQFF.

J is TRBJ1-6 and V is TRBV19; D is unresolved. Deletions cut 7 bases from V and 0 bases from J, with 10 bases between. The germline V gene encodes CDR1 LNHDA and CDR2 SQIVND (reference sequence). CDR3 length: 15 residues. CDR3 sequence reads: CASNEVVSYNSPLHF. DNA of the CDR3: TGTGCCAGTAATGAGGTTGTCTCCTATAATTCACCCCTCCACTTT.

CDR3 residues: CASSIQDSYNSPLHF. The CDR3 region has the DNA TGTGCCAGTAGTATTCAGGACTCCTATAATTCACCCCTCCACTTT. V gene TRBV19 combines with J gene TRBJ1-6; no definite D call. This CDR3 is 15 amino acids long. Germline V gene data show CDR1 as LNHDA and CDR2 as SQIVND (reference sequence). V was clipped by 3 bases and J by 0 bases, with 6 bases between them.

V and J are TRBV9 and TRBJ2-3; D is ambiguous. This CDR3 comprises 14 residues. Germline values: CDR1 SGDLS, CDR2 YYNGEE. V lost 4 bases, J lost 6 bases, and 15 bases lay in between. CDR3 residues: CASSSRSKLDTQYF. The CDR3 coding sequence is TGTGCCAGCAGCAGCCGCTCTAAGTTGGATACGCAGTATTTT.

In DNA, the CDR3 is TGCGCCAGCGGAGCAGGGGGCTTGGACACTGAAGCTTTCTTT. Translation gives CASGAGGLDTEAFF. This chain links TRBV4-1 with TRBJ1-1; 8 bases are a match to TRBD1. Germline lookup yields CDR1 MGHRA and CDR2 YSYEKL. V dropped 8 bases and J dropped 3; count of bases not matched to a gene: 8. The CDR3 runs to 14 residues.

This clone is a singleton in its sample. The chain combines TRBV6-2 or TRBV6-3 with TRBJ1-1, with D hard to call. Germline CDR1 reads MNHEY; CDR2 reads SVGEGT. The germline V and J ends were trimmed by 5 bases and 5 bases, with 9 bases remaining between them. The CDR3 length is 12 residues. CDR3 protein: CASSPSYTEAFF. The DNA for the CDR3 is TGTGCCAGCAGTCCGTCGTATACTGAAGCTTTCTTT.

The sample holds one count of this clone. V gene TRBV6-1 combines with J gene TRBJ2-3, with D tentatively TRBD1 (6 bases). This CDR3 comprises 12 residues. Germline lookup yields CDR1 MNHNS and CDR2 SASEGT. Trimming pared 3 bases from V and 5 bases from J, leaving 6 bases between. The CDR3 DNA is TGTGCCAGCAGTGAGGACAGAGATACGCAGTATTTT. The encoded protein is CASSEDRDTQYF.

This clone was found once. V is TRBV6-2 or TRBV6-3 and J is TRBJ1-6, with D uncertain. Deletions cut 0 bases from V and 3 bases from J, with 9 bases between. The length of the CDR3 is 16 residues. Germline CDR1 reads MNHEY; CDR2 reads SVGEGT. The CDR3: CASSYSRAVYNSPLHF. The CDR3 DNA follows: TGTGCCAGCAGTTACTCGAGGGCGGTCTATAATTCACCCCTCCACTTT.

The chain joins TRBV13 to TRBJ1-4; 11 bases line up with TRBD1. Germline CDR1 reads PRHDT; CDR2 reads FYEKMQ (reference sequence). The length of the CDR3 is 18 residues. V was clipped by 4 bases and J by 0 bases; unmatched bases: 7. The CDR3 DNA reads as TGTGCCAGCAGCTCCGCCGGGACAGGGGGAGCAACTAATGAAAAACTGTTTTTT. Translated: CASSSAGTGGATNEKLFF. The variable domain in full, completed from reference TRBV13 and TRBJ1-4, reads AAGVIQSPRHLIKEKRETATLKCYPIPRHDTVYWYQQGPGQDPQFLISFYEKMQSDKGSIPDRFSAQQFSDYHSELNMSSLELGDSALYFCASSSAGTGGATNEKLFFGSGTQLSVL.

CDR3 sequence reads: CASTSSNRALYGYTF. Here the CDR3 DNA reads TGTGCCAGCACCTCCTCTAACAGGGCGCTCTATGGCTACACCTTC. This sequence joins TRBV7-9 and TRBJ1-2; the D gene is possibly TRBD1 (6 bases). CDR1 is SEHNR, CDR2 FQNEAQ, per germline (reference sequence). There are 15 residues in the CDR3. V lost 7 bases and J lost 4, with 19 bases in between.

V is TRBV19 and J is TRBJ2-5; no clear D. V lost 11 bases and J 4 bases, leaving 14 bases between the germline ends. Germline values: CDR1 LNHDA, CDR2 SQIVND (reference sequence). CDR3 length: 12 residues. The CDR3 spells CASGFVGETQYF. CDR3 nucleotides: TGTGCCTCAGGATTTGTGGGAGAGACCCAGTACTTC.

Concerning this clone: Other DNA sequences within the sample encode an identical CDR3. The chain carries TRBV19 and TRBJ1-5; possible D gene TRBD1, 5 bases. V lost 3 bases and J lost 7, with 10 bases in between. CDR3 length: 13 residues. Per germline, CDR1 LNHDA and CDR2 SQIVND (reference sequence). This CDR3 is CASSISGGQPQHF. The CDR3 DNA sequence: TGTGCCAGTAGTATTTCCGGGGGGCAGCCCCAGCATTTT.

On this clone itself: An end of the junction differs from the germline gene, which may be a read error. The CDR3 DNA is TGTGCCACCAGTGATTCCCCGGGGAAAGGCTCCCACAATGAGCAGTTCTTC. As protein: CATSDSPGKGSHNEQFF. The chain joins TRBV24-1 to TRBJ2-1; a weak D match, TRBD2 (5 bases). The CDR3 consists of 17 residues. Germline V gives CDR1 KGHDR, CDR2 SFDVKD.

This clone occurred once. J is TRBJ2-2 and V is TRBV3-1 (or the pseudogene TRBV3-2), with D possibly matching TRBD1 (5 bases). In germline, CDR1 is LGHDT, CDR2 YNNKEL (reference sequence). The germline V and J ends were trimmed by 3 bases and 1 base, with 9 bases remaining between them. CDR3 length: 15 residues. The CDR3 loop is CASSQPTGNTGELFF. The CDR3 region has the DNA TGTGCCAGCAGCCAGCCCACAGGGAACACCGGGGAGCTGTTTTTT.

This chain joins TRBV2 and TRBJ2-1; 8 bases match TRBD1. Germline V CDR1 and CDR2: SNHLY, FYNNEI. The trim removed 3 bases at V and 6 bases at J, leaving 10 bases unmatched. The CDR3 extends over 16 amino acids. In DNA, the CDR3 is TGTGCCAGCAGTGAGCCCCGGGCAGGGGGCATCAATGAGCAGTTCTTC. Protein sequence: CASSEPRAGGINEQFF.